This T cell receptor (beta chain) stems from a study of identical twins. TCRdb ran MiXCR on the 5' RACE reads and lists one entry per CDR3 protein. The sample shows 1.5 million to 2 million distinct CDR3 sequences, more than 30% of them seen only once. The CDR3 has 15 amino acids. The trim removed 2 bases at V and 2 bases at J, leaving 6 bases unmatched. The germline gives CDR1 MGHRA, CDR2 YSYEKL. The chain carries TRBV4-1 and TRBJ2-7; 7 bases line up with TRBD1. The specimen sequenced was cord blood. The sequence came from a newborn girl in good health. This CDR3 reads CASSQRQGAPYEQYF. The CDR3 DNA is TGCGCCAGCAGCCAACGACAGGGAGCCCCCTACGAGCAGTACTTC.